A selection of T cell receptor beta chains follows, all from one sample in a study of early stage breast cancer tumors. Produced via immunoSEQ multiplex PCR; TCRdb's table is partial and in-frame only. The repertoire holds 25,000 to 30,000 clones, with roughly 81% as singletons. Sequencing was performed on blood. The receptors shown here come from a person aged 45 to 60 with breast cancer. CDR3s include the opening cysteine and the closing phenylalanine or tryptophan. D genes are given only for firm matches. The size of a clone is reported for some rows only, either as once, few or many, or as a class for expanded clones.

j_call: TRBJ2-2
v_call: TRBV19
clone_size: -
d_call: TRBD1
cdr3_nt: TGTGCCAGTCAGGGGGACAGGGGAGGCACCGGGGAGCTGTTTTTT
cdr3_aa: CASQGDRGGTGELFF

j_call: TRBJ2-7
v_call: TRBV28
clone_size: -
d_call: TRBD1
cdr3_nt: TGTGCCAGCAGTTTGGGACAGGGTCCCTACGAGCAGTACTTC
cdr3_aa: CASSLGQGPYEQYF

j_call: TRBJ1-1
v_call: TRBV18
clone_size: -
d_call: -
cdr3_nt: TGTGCCAGCTCACCCCGGGGGAGTGGCTCGAACACTGAAGCTTTCTTT
cdr3_aa: CASSPRGSGSNTEAFF

j_call: TRBJ2-1
v_call: TRBV7-2
clone_size: -
d_call: TRBD2
cdr3_nt: TGTGCCAGCAGCTTATTATCGGTTTGGCGGGGGGGCCTTGGTGAGCAGTTCTTC
cdr3_aa: CASSLLSVWRGGLGEQFF

j_call: TRBJ2-7
v_call: TRBV19
clone_size: -
d_call: -
cdr3_nt: TGTGCCAGTCAGGACGGACGCTGGTCCGAGCAGTACTTC
cdr3_aa: CASQDGRWSEQYF

j_call: TRBJ1-5
v_call: TRBV5-4
clone_size: -
d_call: -
cdr3_nt: TGTGCCAGCAGCTTGGACGGGGTCAATCAGCCCCAGCATTTT
cdr3_aa: CASSLDGVNQPQHF

j_call: TRBJ2-1
v_call: TRBV10-3
clone_size: -
d_call: TRBD2
cdr3_nt: TGTGCCATCAGGGATCCGGGACTAGCGGGGGAGCAGTTCTTC
cdr3_aa: CAIRDPGLAGEQFF

j_call: TRBJ2-7
v_call: TRBV7-7
clone_size: few
d_call: TRBD1
cdr3_nt: TGTGCCAGCAGCACTGACAGGGGAGACGAGCAGTACTTC
cdr3_aa: CASSTDRGDEQYF

j_call: TRBJ2-7
v_call: TRBV5-5
clone_size: -
d_call: TRBD2
cdr3_nt: TGTGCCAGCAGCCCGCCCAGGCGGGAGTACTACGAGCAGTACTTC
cdr3_aa: CASSPPRREYYEQYF

j_call: TRBJ2-7
v_call: TRBV4-1
clone_size: -
d_call: -
cdr3_nt: TGCGCCAGCAGCCAAGCGAGAGGAGCCTCCTACGAGCAGTACTTC
cdr3_aa: CASSQARGASYEQYF

j_call: TRBJ1-1
v_call: TRBV13
clone_size: -
d_call: -
cdr3_nt: TGTGCCAGCAGCCGTAGACTGACTGAAGCTTTCTTT
cdr3_aa: CASSRRLTEAFF

j_call: TRBJ2-5
v_call: TRBV5-4
clone_size: -
d_call: TRBD1
cdr3_nt: TGTGCCAGCAGCTTGGGGGGACAGGGGGCCGGGCTAGAGACCCAGTACTTC
cdr3_aa: CASSLGGQGAGLETQYF

j_call: TRBJ1-4
v_call: TRBV2
clone_size: -
d_call: TRBD1
cdr3_nt: TGTGCCAGCAGTGCGCCGGGGACAGTTGATGAAAAACTGTTTTTT
cdr3_aa: CASSAPGTVDEKLFF

j_call: TRBJ1-5
v_call: TRBV19
clone_size: -
d_call: TRBD1
cdr3_nt: TGTGCCAGTATTAGGACAGGGGGTTTGAGCAATCAGCCCCAGCATTTT
cdr3_aa: CASIRTGGLSNQPQHF

j_call: TRBJ2-7
v_call: TRBV2
clone_size: -
d_call: TRBD2
cdr3_nt: TGTGCCAGCAGTGAAGGTCCTAGCGGATACTACGAGCAGTACTTC
cdr3_aa: CASSEGPSGYYEQYF

j_call: TRBJ2-6
v_call: TRBV5-1
clone_size: -
d_call: TRBD1
cdr3_nt: TGCGCCAGCAGCTTTAACAGGGGGGTTGGGGCCAACGTCCTGACTTTC
cdr3_aa: CASSFNRGVGANVLTF

j_call: TRBJ2-5
v_call: TRBV5-1
clone_size: -
d_call: TRBD2
cdr3_nt: TGCGCCAGCAGCCTCGGTAGCCTAGCGGGGGAAGAGACCCAGTACTTC
cdr3_aa: CASSLGSLAGEETQYF

j_call: TRBJ2-5
v_call: TRBV10-1
clone_size: -
d_call: -
cdr3_nt: TGCGCCAGCAGCGAAGGAGGGGTGGAGACCCAGTACTTC
cdr3_aa: CASSEGGVETQYF

j_call: TRBJ1-5
v_call: TRBV19
clone_size: -
d_call: -
cdr3_nt: TGTGCCAGTAGTAGGTTAGGGCGGCCCCAGCATTTT
cdr3_aa: CASSRLGRPQHF

j_call: TRBJ2-1
v_call: TRBV5-4
clone_size: -
d_call: TRBD2
cdr3_nt: TGTGCCAGCAGCTCACTAGCGGGAGTTCGGAATGAGCAGTTCTTC
cdr3_aa: CASSSLAGVRNEQFF

j_call: TRBJ1-1
v_call: TRBV15
clone_size: once
d_call: -
cdr3_nt: TGTGCCACCAGCAGAGATTTTGGGACTGAAGCTTTCTTT
cdr3_aa: CATSRDFGTEAFF

j_call: TRBJ2-3
v_call: TRBV18
clone_size: -
d_call: -
cdr3_nt: TGTGCCAGCTCACCAGAGGGGTTGTCCCAAGGCGCAGATACGCAGTATTTT
cdr3_aa: CASSPEGLSQGADTQYF

j_call: TRBJ2-7
v_call: TRBV4-3
clone_size: -
d_call: TRBD1
cdr3_nt: TGCGCCAGCAGCCAAGGCCTTGGACAGGGGACAAGATACGAGCAGTACTTC
cdr3_aa: CASSQGLGQGTRYEQYF

j_call: TRBJ2-3
v_call: TRBV9
clone_size: -
d_call: TRBD2
cdr3_nt: TGTGCCAGCAGCGCGACAGGGATTCGAGGGACTAGCGGGAGCACAGATACGCAGTATTTT
cdr3_aa: CASSATGIRGTSGSTDTQYF

j_call: TRBJ1-2
v_call: TRBV5-4
clone_size: -
d_call: -
cdr3_nt: TGTGCCAGCAGCTCGACTACGGGCTATGGCTACACCTTC
cdr3_aa: CASSSTTGYGYTF

j_call: TRBJ2-3
v_call: TRBV19
clone_size: -
d_call: -
cdr3_nt: TGTGCCAGTAGTATGTTTTTCGGGCGGGGCAGCACAGATACGCAGTATTTT
cdr3_aa: CASSMFFGRGSTDTQYF

j_call: TRBJ1-5
v_call: TRBV19
clone_size: -
d_call: TRBD1
cdr3_nt: TGTGCCAGTAGTATCCCCCAGGGGGCGTTGGGCAATCAGCCCCAGCATTTT
cdr3_aa: CASSIPQGALGNQPQHF

j_call: TRBJ2-2
v_call: TRBV7-9
clone_size: -
d_call: -
cdr3_nt: TGTGCCAGTCCACTCACCGGCACCGGGGAGCTGTTTTTT
cdr3_aa: CASPLTGTGELFF

j_call: TRBJ2-7
v_call: TRBV20-1
clone_size: -
d_call: -
cdr3_nt: TGCAGTGCTAGGACGGAATACGAGCAGTACTTC
cdr3_aa: CSARTEYEQYF

j_call: TRBJ2-1
v_call: TRBV18
clone_size: -
d_call: TRBD1
cdr3_nt: TGTGCCAGCTCAGACAGGGGAGAGCAGTTCTTC
cdr3_aa: CASSDRGEQFF

j_call: TRBJ2-7
v_call: TRBV30
clone_size: -
d_call: TRBD2
cdr3_nt: TGTGCCTGGAGTGTACTGGCGGGAGGGCCCTACGAGCAGTACTTC
cdr3_aa: CAWSVLAGGPYEQYF

j_call: TRBJ2-2
v_call: TRBV19
clone_size: -
d_call: TRBD1
cdr3_nt: TGTGCCATTATGGACAGGGGAGGCGGGGAGCTGTTTTTT
cdr3_aa: CAIMDRGGGELFF

j_call: TRBJ1-1
v_call: TRBV19
clone_size: -
d_call: -
cdr3_nt: TGTGCCAGTATTCACAGTCAGGGGCGAGTTATGGGGACTGAAGCTTTCTTT
cdr3_aa: CASIHSQGRVMGTEAFF

j_call: TRBJ1-4
v_call: TRBV27
clone_size: -
d_call: -
cdr3_nt: TGTGCCAGCAGTTTGTCGGCCCTTAATGAAAAACTGTTTTTT
cdr3_aa: CASSLSALNEKLFF

j_call: TRBJ1-2
v_call: TRBV4-3
clone_size: -
d_call: -
cdr3_nt: TGCGCCAGCAGCCAAGATTTTCGGGGAAACTATGGCTACACCTTC
cdr3_aa: CASSQDFRGNYGYTF

j_call: TRBJ2-7
v_call: TRBV28
clone_size: -
d_call: TRBD2
cdr3_nt: TGTGCCAGCAGCTTGGGCGGGAGCGGGGGAGGCTACGAGCAGTACTTC
cdr3_aa: CASSLGGSGGGYEQYF

j_call: TRBJ2-7
v_call: TRBV2
clone_size: once
d_call: -
cdr3_nt: TGTGCCAGCAGTGTCCGGGGTGGCGGCGAGCAGTACTTC
cdr3_aa: CASSVRGGGEQYF

j_call: TRBJ1-5
v_call: TRBV19
clone_size: -
d_call: -
cdr3_nt: TGTGCCAGTGCCATAGAACACCCTAGCAATCAGCCCCAGCATTTT
cdr3_aa: CASAIEHPSNQPQHF

j_call: TRBJ2-5
v_call: TRBV9
clone_size: -
d_call: TRBD1
cdr3_nt: TGTGCCAGCAGTGGTTTCGGACAGGGGCAAGAGACCCAGTACTTC
cdr3_aa: CASSGFGQGQETQYF

j_call: TRBJ2-5
v_call: TRBV7-6
clone_size: few
d_call: TRBD2
cdr3_nt: TGTGCCAGCAGCTTCGGACTAGAAGAGACCCAGTACTTC
cdr3_aa: CASSFGLEETQYF

j_call: TRBJ1-4
v_call: TRBV28
clone_size: -
d_call: TRBD1
cdr3_nt: TGTGCCAGCAGTTTGCCTGGACAGGGGTCGGGGGAAAAACTGTTTTTT
cdr3_aa: CASSLPGQGSGEKLFF

j_call: TRBJ2-7
v_call: TRBV6-1
clone_size: once
d_call: TRBD1
cdr3_nt: TGTGCCAGCAGTGGGACAGGGGGCTTCTCCTACGAGCAGTACTTC
cdr3_aa: CASSGTGGFSYEQYF

j_call: TRBJ2-3
v_call: TRBV6-5
clone_size: -
d_call: TRBD1
cdr3_nt: TGTGCCAGCAGTTACCGTGACAGGGAATATACGCAGTATTTT
cdr3_aa: CASSYRDREYTQYF

j_call: TRBJ1-3
v_call: TRBV19
clone_size: -
d_call: -
cdr3_nt: TGTGCCAGTAGCTCCGGTGGAAACACCATATATTTT
cdr3_aa: CASSSGGNTIYF

j_call: TRBJ1-2
v_call: TRBV6-6
clone_size: few
d_call: -
cdr3_nt: TGTGCCAGCAGGCTGGAGGCTAACTATGGCTACACCTTC
cdr3_aa: CASRLEANYGYTF

j_call: TRBJ2-2
v_call: TRBV19
clone_size: -
d_call: -
cdr3_nt: TGTGCCAGTAGTTACACAGGGCTCGGGGAGCTGTTTTTT
cdr3_aa: CASSYTGLGELFF